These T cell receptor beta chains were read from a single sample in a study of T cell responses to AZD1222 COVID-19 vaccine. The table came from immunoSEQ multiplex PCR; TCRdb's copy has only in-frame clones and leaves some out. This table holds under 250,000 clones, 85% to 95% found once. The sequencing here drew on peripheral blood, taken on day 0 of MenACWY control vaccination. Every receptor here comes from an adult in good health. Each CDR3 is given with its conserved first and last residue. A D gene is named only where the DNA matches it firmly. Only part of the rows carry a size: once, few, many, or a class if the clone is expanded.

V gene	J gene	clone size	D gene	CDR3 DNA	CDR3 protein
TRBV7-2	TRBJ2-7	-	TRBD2	TGTGCCAGCAGCTTGGGACTAGCGGACGAGCAGTACTTC	CASSLGLADEQYF
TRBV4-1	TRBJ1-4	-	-	TGCGCCAGCAGCCTACAGCTACCCCCAACTAATGAAAAACTGTTTTTT	CASSLQLPPTNEKLFF
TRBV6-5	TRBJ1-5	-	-	TGTGCCAGCAGTTACTATGGGGGCGGTCAGCCCCAGCATTTT	CASSYYGGGQPQHF
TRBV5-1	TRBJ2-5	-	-	TGCGCCAGCAGCTTGGGTTACGGGACAGAGACCCAGTACTTC	CASSLGYGTETQYF
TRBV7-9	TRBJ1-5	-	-	TGTGCCAGCAGCTTTGGGGATCAGCCCCAGCATTTT	CASSFGDQPQHF
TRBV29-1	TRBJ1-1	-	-	TGCAGCGTTGGCAACAGGGATTTGGCTTTCTTT	CSVGNRDLAFF
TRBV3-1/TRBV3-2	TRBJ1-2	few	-	TGTGCCAGCAGCCAAGTAGGAGGCTACACCTTC	CASSQVGGYTF
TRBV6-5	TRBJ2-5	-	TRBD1	TGTGCCAGCAGTTACACAGGGGATGAGACCCAGTACTTC	CASSYTGDETQYF
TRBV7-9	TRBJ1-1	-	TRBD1	TGTGCCAGCAGCTTACAGGGGGCCTTGGACACTGAAGCTTTCTTT	CASSLQGALDTEAFF
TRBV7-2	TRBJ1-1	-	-	TGTGCCAGCAGCGGGGTACGGAACACTGAAGCTTTCTTT	CASSGVRNTEAFF
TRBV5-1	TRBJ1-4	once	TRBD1	TGCGCCAGCAGCTTCGAACAGGGGCGTGAAAAACTGTTTTTT	CASSFEQGREKLFF
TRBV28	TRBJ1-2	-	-	TGTGCCAGCAGTTCCGCGGGCCCCTATGGCTACACCTTC	CASSSAGPYGYTF
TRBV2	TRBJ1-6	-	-	TGTGCCAGCACCACAGGGTACACCCTCCACTTT	CASTTGYTLHF
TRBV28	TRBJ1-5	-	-	TGTGCCAGCAGCCGGGACCCCAAGGTGGGTCAGCCCCAGCATTTT	CASSRDPKVGQPQHF
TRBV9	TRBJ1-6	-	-	TGTGCCAGCAGCGCGGACCTTAATAATTCACCCCTCCACTTT	CASSADLNNSPLHF
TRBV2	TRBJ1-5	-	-	TGTGCCAGCAGCAACCAGGCATCGTATCAGCCCCAGCATTTT	CASSNQASYQPQHF
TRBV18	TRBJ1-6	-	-	TGTGCCAGCTCACCACCAGGACGGGTTTCACCCCTCCACTTT	CASSPPGRVSPLHF
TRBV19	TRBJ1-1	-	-	TGTGCCAGTACCCGGGCCTGGGCGAACACTGAAGCTTTCTTT	CASTRAWANTEAFF
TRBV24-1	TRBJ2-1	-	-	TGTGCCACCAGCCCCTGGGGGGCTGACAGGCACTCCTACAATGAGCAGTTCTTC	CATSPWGADRHSYNEQFF
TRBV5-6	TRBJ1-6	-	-	TGTGCCAGCAGCTTGGAGCCCGGGAATTCACCCCTCCACTTT	CASSLEPGNSPLHF
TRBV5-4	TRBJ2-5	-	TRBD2	TGTGCCAGCAGCTCCCCTGGGGAGAGGGGAGGGGAGACCCAGTACTTC	CASSSPGERGGETQYF
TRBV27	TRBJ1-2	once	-	TGTGCCAGCAGGCCCTGGGACAACTATGGCTACACCTTC	CASRPWDNYGYTF
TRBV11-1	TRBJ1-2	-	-	TGTGCCAGCAGCTTAGGAGGCCGGGGAGGCTACACCTTC	CASSLGGRGGYTF
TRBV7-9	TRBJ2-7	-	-	TGTGCCAGCAGCTTTTCCGGACAAAGTCGGGAGCAGTACTTC	CASSFSGQSREQYF
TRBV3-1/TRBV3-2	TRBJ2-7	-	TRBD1	TGTGCCAGCAGCCAACTGACAGGGTACGAGCAGTACTTC	CASSQLTGYEQYF
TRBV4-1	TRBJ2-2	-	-	TGCGCCAGCAGCCAAGATCGGGGGGCTCTGACCACCGGGGAGCTGTTTTTT	CASSQDRGALTTGELFF
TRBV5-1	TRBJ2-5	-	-	TGCGCCAGCAGATTTGGGGAAATCCAAGAGACCCAGTACTTC	CASRFGEIQETQYF
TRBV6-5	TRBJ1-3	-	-	TGTGCCAGCAGTTACTCGGCCAGCCACTCTGGAAACACCATATATTTT	CASSYSASHSGNTIYF
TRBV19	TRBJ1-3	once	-	TGTGCCAGTAGTATCCTGACGAACTCTCTTGGAAACACCATATATTTT	CASSILTNSLGNTIYF
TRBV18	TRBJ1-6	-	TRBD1	TGTGCCAGCTCACCATCCGCGGGACAGAATAATTCACCCCTCCACTTT	CASSPSAGQNNSPLHF
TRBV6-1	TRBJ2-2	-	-	TGTGCCAGCAGTGAACAAGGGGTCCCCGGGGAGCTGTTTTTT	CASSEQGVPGELFF
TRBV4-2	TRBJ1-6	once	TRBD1	TGTGCCAGCAGCCAAGAAGGGGCAGGGGGTTCACCCCTCCACTTT	CASSQEGAGGSPLHF
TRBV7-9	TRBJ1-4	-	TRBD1	TGTGCCAGCAGCAATTGGGCGGGACAGGTTAATGAAAAACTGTTTTTT	CASSNWAGQVNEKLFF
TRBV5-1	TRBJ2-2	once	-	TGCGCCAGCAGCCCCTCTACCGGGACGGCGAACACCGGGGAGCTGTTTTTT	CASSPSTGTANTGELFF
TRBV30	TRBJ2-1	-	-	TGTGCCTGGAGTGTACAGCTCAATGAGCAGTTCTTC	CAWSVQLNEQFF
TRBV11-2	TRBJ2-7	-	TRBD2	TGTGCCAGCAGCTTGGGTAGCGGGGGGATCTACGAGCAGTACTTC	CASSLGSGGIYEQYF
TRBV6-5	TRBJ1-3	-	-	TGTGCCAGCAGAGATTTGAGCTCTGGAAACACCATATATTTT	CASRDLSSGNTIYF
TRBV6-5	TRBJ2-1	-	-	TGTGCCAGCAGTCGGTACAATGAGCAGTTCTTC	CASSRYNEQFF
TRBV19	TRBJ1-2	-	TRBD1	TGTGCCAGTAGTATAGTACAGGGGTATGGCTACACCTTC	CASSIVQGYGYTF
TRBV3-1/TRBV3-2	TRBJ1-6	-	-	TGTGCCAGCAGCGAGTGGGTGGGGAATTCACCCCTCCACTTT	CASSEWVGNSPLHF
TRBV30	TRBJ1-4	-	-	TGTGCCTGGAGTGTACTGAAGGGGAATGAAAAACTGTTTTTT	CAWSVLKGNEKLFF
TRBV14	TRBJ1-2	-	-	TGTGCCAGCAGCCCCTTAGGGGTAGACTATGGCTACACCTTC	CASSPLGVDYGYTF
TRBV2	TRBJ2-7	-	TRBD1	TGTGCCAGCAAAACCGGGACAGGGCTTTACTACGAGCAGTACTTC	CASKTGTGLYYEQYF
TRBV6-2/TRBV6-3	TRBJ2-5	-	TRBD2	TGTGCCAGCAGTTCCCCGGGGGGGCCTAGGGAGACCCAGTACTTC	CASSSPGGPRETQYF
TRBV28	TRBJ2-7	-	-	TGTGCCAGCAGTTTGTTGGGGCCGGACGAGCAGTACTTC	CASSLLGPDEQYF